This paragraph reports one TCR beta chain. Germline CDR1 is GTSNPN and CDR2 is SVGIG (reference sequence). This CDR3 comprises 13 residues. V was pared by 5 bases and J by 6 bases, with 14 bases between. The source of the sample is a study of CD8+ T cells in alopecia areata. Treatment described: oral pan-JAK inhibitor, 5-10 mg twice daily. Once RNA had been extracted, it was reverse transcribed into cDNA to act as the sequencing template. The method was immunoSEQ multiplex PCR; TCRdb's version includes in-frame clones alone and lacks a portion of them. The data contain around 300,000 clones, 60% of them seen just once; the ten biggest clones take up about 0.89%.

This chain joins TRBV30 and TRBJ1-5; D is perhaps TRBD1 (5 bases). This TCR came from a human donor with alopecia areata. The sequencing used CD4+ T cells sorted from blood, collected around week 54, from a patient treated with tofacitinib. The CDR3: CAWGLQGSQPQHF. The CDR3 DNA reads TGTGCCTGGGGACTCCAGGGTAGTCAGCCCCAGCATTTT. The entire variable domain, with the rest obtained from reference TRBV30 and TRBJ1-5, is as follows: SQTIHQWPATLVQPVGSPLSLECTVEGTSNPNLYWYRQAAGRGLQLLFYSVGIGQISSEVPQNLSASRPQDRQFILSSKKLLLSDSGFYLCAWGLQGSQPQHFGDGTRLSIL.